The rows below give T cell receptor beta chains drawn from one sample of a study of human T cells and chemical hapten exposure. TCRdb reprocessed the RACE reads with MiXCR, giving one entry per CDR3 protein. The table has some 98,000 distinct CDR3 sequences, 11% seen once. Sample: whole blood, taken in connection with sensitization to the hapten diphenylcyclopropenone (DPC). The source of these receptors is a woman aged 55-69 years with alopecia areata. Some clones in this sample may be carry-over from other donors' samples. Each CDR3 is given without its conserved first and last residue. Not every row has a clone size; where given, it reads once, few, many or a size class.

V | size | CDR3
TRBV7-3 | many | ASSARSSGPTLEF
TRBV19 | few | ASSTGYSQETQY
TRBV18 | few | ASSPGVRGPSPLH
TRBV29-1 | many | SVDPGSGANVLT
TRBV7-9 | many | ASSLGQGLGYNEQF
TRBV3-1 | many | ASSARSSEQETQY
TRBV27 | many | ASSLYPGTDLREKLF
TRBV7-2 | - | ASSLDRGSAPF
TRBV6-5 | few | ASSTDWASTDTQY
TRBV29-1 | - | SVSSRTRDRVYT
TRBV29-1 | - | SVEGGSGRQETQY
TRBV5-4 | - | ASSGTGTTGELF
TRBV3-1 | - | ASSRRASGGPENIQY
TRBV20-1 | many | SARDTTDPLYGYT
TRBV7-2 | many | ASSFTQTTPDEQY
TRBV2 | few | ASSATGTGYGYT
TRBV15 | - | ATSRDNMGDEQY
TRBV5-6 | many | ASSLDTYGYT
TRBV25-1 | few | ASRGLAVDNEQF
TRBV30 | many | ASPPGQGNYGYT
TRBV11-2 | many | ASSPAAGALNEKLF
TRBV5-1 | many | ASSLAPSGGQETQY
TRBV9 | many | ASSPAGGSYNEQF
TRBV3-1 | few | ASSQRDFGDEQY
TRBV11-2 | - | ASSLVLAGVGF
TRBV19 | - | ASSPRLAGTYEQY
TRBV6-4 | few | ASSDAGTPQYEQF
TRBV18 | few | ASSRGQGEFYGYT
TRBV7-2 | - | ASSVRAGETQY
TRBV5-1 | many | ASMASGDGLAKNIQY
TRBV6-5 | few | ASSYSEFGQLNYGYT
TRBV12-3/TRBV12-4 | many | ASSSGVYYEQY
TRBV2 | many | ASTRLAGTSYNEQF
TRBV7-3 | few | ASSAQAPGNLETQY
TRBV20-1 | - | SARKLGQLYNEQF
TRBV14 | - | ASSQTQGYYGYT
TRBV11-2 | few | ASSLRDRGNYEQY
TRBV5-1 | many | ASSWMGNRGLRTEAF
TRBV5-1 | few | ASSRQRDTEAF
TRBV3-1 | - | ASSHTGSNQPQH
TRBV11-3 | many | ASSEGNTIEQF
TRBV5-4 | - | ASSLAGGSGVYYEQF
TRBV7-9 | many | ASSLVVRGEQY
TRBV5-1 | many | ASSLEDRGVSYNEQF
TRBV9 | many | ASSVESWAEAF
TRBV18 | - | ASSAGQGFTDTQY
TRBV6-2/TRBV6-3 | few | ASRDRGPYEQY
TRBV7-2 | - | ASSLEATLADTQY
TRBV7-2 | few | ASSLFPWTSVNTGELF